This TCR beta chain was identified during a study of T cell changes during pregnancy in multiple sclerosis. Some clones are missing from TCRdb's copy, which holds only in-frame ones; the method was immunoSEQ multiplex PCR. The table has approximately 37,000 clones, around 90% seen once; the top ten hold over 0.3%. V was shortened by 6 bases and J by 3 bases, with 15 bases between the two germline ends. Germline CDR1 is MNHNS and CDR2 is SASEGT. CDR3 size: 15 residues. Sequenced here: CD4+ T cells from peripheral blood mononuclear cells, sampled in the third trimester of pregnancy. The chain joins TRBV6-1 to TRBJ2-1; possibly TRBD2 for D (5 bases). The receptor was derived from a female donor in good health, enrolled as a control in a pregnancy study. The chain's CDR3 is CASRPLADNYNEQFF. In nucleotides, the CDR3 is TGTGCCAGCAGGCCCCTAGCCGATAACTACAATGAGCAGTTCTTC.